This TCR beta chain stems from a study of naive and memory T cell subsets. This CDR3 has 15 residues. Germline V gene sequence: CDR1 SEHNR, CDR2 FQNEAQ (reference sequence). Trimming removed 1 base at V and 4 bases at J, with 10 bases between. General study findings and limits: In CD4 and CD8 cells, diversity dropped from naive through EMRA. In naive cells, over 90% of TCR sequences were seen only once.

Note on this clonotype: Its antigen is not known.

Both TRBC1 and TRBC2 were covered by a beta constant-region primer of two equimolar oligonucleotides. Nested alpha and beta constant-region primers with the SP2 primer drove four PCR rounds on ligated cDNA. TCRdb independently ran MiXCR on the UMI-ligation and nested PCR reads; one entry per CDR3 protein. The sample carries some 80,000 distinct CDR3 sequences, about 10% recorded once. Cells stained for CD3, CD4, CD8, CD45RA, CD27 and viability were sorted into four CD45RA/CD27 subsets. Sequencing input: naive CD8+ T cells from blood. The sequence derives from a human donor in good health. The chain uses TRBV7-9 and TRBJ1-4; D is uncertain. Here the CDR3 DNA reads TGTGCCAGCAGCTTAGTTTTCGGAAGTAATGAAAAACTGTTTTTT. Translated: CASSLVFGSNEKLFF.